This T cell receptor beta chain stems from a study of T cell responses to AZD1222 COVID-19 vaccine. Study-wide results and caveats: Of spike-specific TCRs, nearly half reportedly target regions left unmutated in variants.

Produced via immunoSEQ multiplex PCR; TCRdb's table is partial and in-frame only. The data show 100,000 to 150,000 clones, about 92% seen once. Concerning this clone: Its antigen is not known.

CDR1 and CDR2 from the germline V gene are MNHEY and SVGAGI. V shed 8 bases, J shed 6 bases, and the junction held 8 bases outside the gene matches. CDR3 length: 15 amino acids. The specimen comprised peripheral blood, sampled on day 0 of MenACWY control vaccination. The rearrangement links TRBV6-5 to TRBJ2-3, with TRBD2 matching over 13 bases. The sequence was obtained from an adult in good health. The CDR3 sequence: CASGRLAGGRDTQYF. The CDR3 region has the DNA TGTGCCAGCGGAAGACTAGCGGGGGGCCGGGATACGCAGTATTTT.